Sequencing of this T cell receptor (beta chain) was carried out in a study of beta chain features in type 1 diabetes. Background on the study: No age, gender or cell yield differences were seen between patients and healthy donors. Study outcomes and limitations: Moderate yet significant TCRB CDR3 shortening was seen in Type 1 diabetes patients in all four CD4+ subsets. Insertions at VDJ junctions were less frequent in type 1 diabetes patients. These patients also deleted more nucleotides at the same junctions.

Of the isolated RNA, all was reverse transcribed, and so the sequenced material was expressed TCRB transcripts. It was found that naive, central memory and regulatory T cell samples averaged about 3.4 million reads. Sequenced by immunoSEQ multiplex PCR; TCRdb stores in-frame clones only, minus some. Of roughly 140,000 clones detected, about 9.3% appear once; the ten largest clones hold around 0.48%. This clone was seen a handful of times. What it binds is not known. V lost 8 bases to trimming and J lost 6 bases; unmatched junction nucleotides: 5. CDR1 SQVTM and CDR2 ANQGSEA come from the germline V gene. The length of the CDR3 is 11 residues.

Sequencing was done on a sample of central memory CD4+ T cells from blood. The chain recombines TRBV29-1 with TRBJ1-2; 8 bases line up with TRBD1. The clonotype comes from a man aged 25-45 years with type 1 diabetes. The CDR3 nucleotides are TGCAGCCCAGGGGGCGTAGATGGCTACACCTTC. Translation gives CSPGGVDGYTF. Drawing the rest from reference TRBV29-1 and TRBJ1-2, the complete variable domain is SAVISQKPSRDICQRGTSLTIQCQVDSQVTMMFWYRQQPGQSLTLIATANQGSEATYESGFVIDKFPISRPNLTFSTLTVSNMSPEDSSIYLCSPGGVDGYTFGSGTRLTVV.